A selection of T cell receptor beta chains follows, all from one sample in a study of blood T cells in healthy people across ages. MiXCR, run by TCRdb on the 5' RACE reads, gives a single entry per CDR3 protein. The sample has more than 1,400,000 distinct CDR3 sequences; roughly 40% are singletons. Material: blood. These receptors all come from a woman between 18 and 30 years old in good health. Each CDR3 is given with its conserved first and last residue. A D gene is named only where the DNA matches it firmly. For some rows the clone size is stated as once, few or many, or as a class when expanded; others skip it.

>.|TRBJ1-1|.|TRBV9
CASSPRPGEITEAFF
TGTGCCAGCAGCCCACGGCCGGGCGAGATTACTGAAGCTTTCTTT
>TRBD2|TRBJ2-3|once|TRBV20-1
CSATLAGGLADTQYF
TGCAGTGCTACTCTAGCGGGGGGGCTCGCAGATACGCAGTATTTT
>.|TRBJ2-2|.|TRBV7-3
CASSVNGDGTGELFF
TGTGCCAGCAGCGTAAACGGAGACGGAACCGGGGAGCTGTTTTTT
>.|TRBJ1-2|.|TRBV20-1
CSADGAIDYGYTF
TGCAGTGCGGACGGGGCAATAGATTATGGCTACACCTTC
>TRBD1|TRBJ2-3|few|TRBV25-1
CASSPRTGSDTQYF
TGTGCCAGCAGCCCTCGGACAGGGTCAGATACGCAGTATTTT
>TRBD2|TRBJ2-7|.|TRBV27
CASSPSGDYYEQYF
TGTGCCAGCAGCCCATCCGGGGACTACTACGAGCAGTACTTC
>.|TRBJ1-2|few|TRBV12-3/TRBV12-4
CASSGSGAGYGYTF
TGTGCCAGCAGTGGTTCAGGGGCGGGGTATGGCTACACCTTC
>.|TRBJ2-1|.|TRBV3-1
CASSRYSLAHQSSYNEQFF
TGTGCCAGCAGCCGTTATTCCCTAGCGCACCAGAGCTCCTACAATGAGCAGTTCTTC
>.|TRBJ1-2|.|TRBV10-3
CAISEGLAYGYTF
TGTGCCATCAGTGAGGGTCTAGCCTATGGCTACACCTTC
>.|TRBJ1-2|.|TRBV25-1
CASSESDWPTGLGYGYTF
TGTGCCAGCAGTGAATCCGATTGGCCCACAGGACTCGGGTATGGCTACACCTTC
>.|TRBJ2-7|few|TRBV10-3
CATIPGQGDYEQYF
TGTGCCACCATCCCCGGGCAGGGAGACTACGAGCAGTACTTC
>.|TRBJ1-5|.|TRBV20-1
CSATGYNQPQHF
TGCAGTGCTACAGGTTACAATCAGCCCCAGCATTTT
>.|TRBJ2-2|few|TRBV5-1
CASSWDPNTGELFF
TGCGCCAGCAGTTGGGACCCGAACACCGGGGAGCTGTTTTTT
>TRBD1|TRBJ1-2|few|TRBV27
CASSLGTGGHYGYTF
TGTGCCAGCAGTTTAGGGACAGGGGGCCACTATGGCTACACCTTC
>TRBD1|TRBJ1-2|.|TRBV28
CASVTGGSRTNYGYTF
TGTGCCAGCGTCACAGGGGGATCTCGTACTAACTATGGCTACACCTTC
>TRBD2|TRBJ2-1|.|TRBV10-3
CAISGTSGGEQFF
TGTGCCATTTCCGGGACTAGCGGGGGTGAGCAGTTCTTC
>TRBD2|TRBJ2-1|.|TRBV20-1
CSASGSGGLPGNEQFF
TGCAGTGCTAGCGGGTCGGGAGGCCTTCCGGGGAATGAGCAGTTCTTC
>.|TRBJ2-7|.|TRBV20-1
CSARGGGSRSYEQYF
TGCAGTGCTAGGGGAGGAGGTAGTCGATCCTACGAGCAGTACTTC
>TRBD2|TRBJ2-7|.|TRBV3-1
CASSQGGSGRFNEQYF
TGTGCCAGCAGCCAAGGTGGTAGCGGGAGGTTTAACGAGCAGTACTTC
>.|TRBJ1-2|.|TRBV24-1
CATSDSGRQRYTF
TGTGCCACCAGTGATTCCGGACGGCAGCGCTACACCTTC
>.|TRBJ2-7|.|TRBV7-9
CASSGSREAGSYEQYF
TGTGCCAGCAGCGGCTCGCGTGAGGCGGGAAGCTACGAGCAGTACTTC
>.|TRBJ2-7|.|TRBV20-1
CSARDADPGPYEQYF
TGCAGTGCTAGAGATGCGGACCCCGGTCCCTACGAGCAGTACTTC
>.|TRBJ2-1|.|TRBV27
CASSLSGAGNEQFF
TGTGCCAGCAGTTTATCAGGGGCCGGCAATGAGCAGTTCTTC
>TRBD2|TRBJ2-7|.|TRBV20-1
CSASRGLAGGEQYF
TGCAGTGCTAGCCGCGGACTAGCGGGAGGCGAGCAGTACTTC
>.|TRBJ1-2|.|TRBV20-1
CSARDRHQRGYTF
TGCAGTGCTAGAGATCGACACCAGAGGGGCTACACCTTC
>TRBD1|TRBJ1-2|.|TRBV2
CASSEARDRVGRGYTF
TGTGCCAGTAGTGAGGCCCGGGACAGGGTGGGAAGAGGCTACACCTTC
>.|TRBJ2-1|.|TRBV7-3
CASILSGSTNEQFF
TGTGCCAGCATCCTATCAGGTAGCACGAATGAGCAGTTCTTC
>.|TRBJ2-5|.|TRBV30
CAWSAWGLRETQYF
TGTGCCTGGAGCGCTTGGGGGCTCCGGGAGACCCAGTACTTC
>TRBD2|TRBJ2-7|.|TRBV20-1
CSARGRAGFYEQYF
TGCAGTGCTAGAGGACGAGCGGGATTCTACGAGCAGTACTTC
>.|TRBJ1-5|.|TRBV5-1
CASSASAGGNQPQHF
TGCGCCAGCAGCGCCAGTGCAGGGGGCAATCAGCCCCAGCATTTT
>.|TRBJ1-4|.|TRBV18
CASSPGGLEKLFF
TGTGCCAGCTCACCCGGGGGCCTTGAAAAACTGTTTTTT
>.|TRBJ2-3|.|TRBV18
CASSPLPGATDTQYF
TGTGCCAGCTCACCACTTCCGGGGGCCACAGATACGCAGTATTTT
>.|TRBJ2-7|.|TRBV21-1
CASSKARGAWAYEQYF
TGTGCCAGCAGCAAAGCGCGAGGGGCGTGGGCCTACGAGCAGTACTTC
>.|TRBJ2-1|few|TRBV3-1
CASSRGADNEQFF
TGTGCCAGCAGCCGCGGGGCGGACAATGAGCAGTTCTTC
>TRBD2|TRBJ2-7|.|TRBV25-1
CASGPSGGYYEQYF
TGTGCCAGCGGTCCTAGCGGGGGCTACTACGAGCAGTACTTC
>.|TRBJ1-2|.|TRBV7-2
CASSLVQGGLGYGYTF
TGTGCCAGCAGCTTAGTGCAAGGGGGGCTTGGCTATGGCTACACCTTC
>TRBD1|TRBJ1-5|.|TRBV20-1
CSARDRQGRAQPQHF
TGCAGTGCTAGAGATCGACAGGGTCGGGCCCAGCCCCAGCATTTT
>.|TRBJ2-3|.|TRBV12-3/TRBV12-4
CASSPLKRRTSTDTQYF
TGTGCCAGCAGCCCACTAAAGCGGAGGACTAGCACAGATACGCAGTATTTT
>.|TRBJ2-5|few|TRBV20-1
CSARDELVEETQYF
TGCAGTGCTAGAGATGAGCTAGTTGAAGAGACCCAGTACTTC
>.|TRBJ1-2|.|TRBV20-1
CSARDLVLQYDYTF
TGCAGTGCTAGAGATCTTGTGCTGCAATATGACTACACCTTC
>TRBD2|TRBJ2-3|.|TRBV27
CASSLLTSGEETDTQYF
TGTGCCAGCAGTTTACTTACTAGCGGGGAAGAAACAGATACGCAGTATTTT
>.|TRBJ2-7|many|TRBV20-1
CSALVFGYEQYF
TGCAGTGCTTTAGTGTTTGGTTACGAGCAGTACTTC
>.|TRBJ2-1|.|TRBV29-1
CTRCVGHNNEQFF
TGCACCCGTTGCGTGGGCCACAACAATGAGCAGTTCTTC
>TRBD1|TRBJ2-7|.|TRBV6-6
CASSYTRDRGYEQYF
TGTGCCAGCAGTTACACCCGGGACAGGGGCTACGAGCAGTACTTC
>TRBD1|TRBJ2-3|once|TRBV25-1
CASSGQGTRSTDTLYF
TGTGCCAGCAGTGGACAGGGGACCAGAAGCACAGATACGCTGTATTTT
>.|TRBJ2-3|.|TRBV27
CASGAASSTDTQYF
TGTGCCAGCGGGGCCGCGTCTAGCACAGATACGCAGTATTTT
>TRBD1|TRBJ1-1|few|TRBV29-1
CSVMGQPNTEAFF
TGCAGCGTGATGGGACAGCCTAACACTGAAGCTTTCTTT
>.|TRBJ2-2|few|TRBV5-4
CASSPPTANTGELFF
TGTGCCAGCAGCCCTCCGACCGCGAACACCGGGGAGCTGTTTTTT
>.|TRBJ2-1|few|TRBV6-1
CASGLGGYNEQFF
TGTGCCAGCGGACTAGGGGGGTACAATGAGCAGTTCTTC
>TRBD2|TRBJ2-1|few|TRBV9
CASSWTSGGGEQFF
TGTGCCAGCAGCTGGACTAGCGGGGGCGGTGAGCAGTTCTTC
>TRBD2|TRBJ2-2|.|TRBV27
CASSRTSSGELFF
TGTGCCAGCAGTAGGACTAGCTCCGGGGAGCTGTTTTTT
>.|TRBJ2-7|.|TRBV7-2
CASSVAIGGYEQYF
TGTGCCAGCAGCGTAGCGATTGGCGGCTACGAGCAGTACTTC
>TRBD2|TRBJ2-2|.|TRBV12-3/TRBV12-4
CASSITGLARTGELFF
TGTGCCAGCAGTATAACGGGACTAGCGCGTACCGGGGAGCTGTTTTTT
>TRBD2|TRBJ2-1|.|TRBV30
CAWSLRGGGAVGEQFF
TGTGCCTGGAGTCTACGAGGCGGGGGGGCTGTGGGTGAGCAGTTCTTC
>.|TRBJ1-4|.|TRBV7-9
CASQPGAAGEKLFF
TGTGCCAGCCAACCAGGGGCCGCGGGCGAAAAACTGTTTTTT
>.|TRBJ2-7|few|TRBV10-2
CASSVASDSYEQYF
TGCGCCAGCAGTGTGGCTAGCGACTCCTACGAGCAGTACTTC
>.|TRBJ1-6|few|TRBV7-9
CASSFGSSPLHF
TGTGCCAGCAGCTTCGGAAGTTCACCCCTCCACTTT
>.|TRBJ1-1|.|TRBV6-5
CASSYSRRTEAFF
TGTGCCAGCAGTTACTCTAGACGGACTGAAGCTTTCTTT
>TRBD2|TRBJ2-1|once|TRBV13
CASSSTSGVPKDNEQFF
TGTGCCAGCAGCTCAACTAGCGGTGTCCCGAAAGACAATGAGCAGTTCTTC